The source of this T cell receptor (beta chain) is a study of blood T cell repertoires in COVID-19. About the study: From the United States, Italy and Spain came samples of acute and convalescent COVID-19.

Authors' data handling: Estimates of nucleated cell counts were drawn from the amplification of reference gene primers. The method was immunoSEQ multiplex PCR; TCRdb's version includes in-frame clones alone and lacks a portion of them. D and trimming were read from the DNA, whereas the V and J calls and clone size are those reported in that table. The sample consists of 53,000 or so clones, 70% to 80% of them appearing once. The germline gives CDR1 GTSNPN, CDR2 SVGIG (reference sequence). The CDR3 consists of 13 residues. V shed 5 bases and J 4 bases; nucleotides not matched to a gene: 7. Sequencing was done on a sample of peripheral blood. The TCR sequence derives from a man aged 45-65 years with active or convalescent COVID-19. The chain carries TRBV30 and TRBJ1-1, with TRBD1 identical over 7 bases. In DNA form, the CDR3 reads TGTGCCTGGTCGACCGGGACAGCCACTGAAGCTTTCTTT. Translation: CAWSTGTATEAFF.